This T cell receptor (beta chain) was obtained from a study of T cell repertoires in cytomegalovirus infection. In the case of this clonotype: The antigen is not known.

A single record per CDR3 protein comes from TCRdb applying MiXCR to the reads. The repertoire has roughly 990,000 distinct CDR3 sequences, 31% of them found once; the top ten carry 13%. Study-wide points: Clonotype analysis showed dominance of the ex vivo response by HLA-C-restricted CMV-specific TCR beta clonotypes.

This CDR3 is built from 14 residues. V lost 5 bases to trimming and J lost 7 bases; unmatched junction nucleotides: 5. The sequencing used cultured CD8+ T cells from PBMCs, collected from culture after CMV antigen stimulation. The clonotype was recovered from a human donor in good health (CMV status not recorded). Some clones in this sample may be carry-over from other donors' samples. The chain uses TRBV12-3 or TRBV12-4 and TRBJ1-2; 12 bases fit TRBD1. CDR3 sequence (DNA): TGTGCCAGCAGTCGGGACAGGGGGCGAGTTGGCTACACCTTC. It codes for CASSRDRGRVGYTF.